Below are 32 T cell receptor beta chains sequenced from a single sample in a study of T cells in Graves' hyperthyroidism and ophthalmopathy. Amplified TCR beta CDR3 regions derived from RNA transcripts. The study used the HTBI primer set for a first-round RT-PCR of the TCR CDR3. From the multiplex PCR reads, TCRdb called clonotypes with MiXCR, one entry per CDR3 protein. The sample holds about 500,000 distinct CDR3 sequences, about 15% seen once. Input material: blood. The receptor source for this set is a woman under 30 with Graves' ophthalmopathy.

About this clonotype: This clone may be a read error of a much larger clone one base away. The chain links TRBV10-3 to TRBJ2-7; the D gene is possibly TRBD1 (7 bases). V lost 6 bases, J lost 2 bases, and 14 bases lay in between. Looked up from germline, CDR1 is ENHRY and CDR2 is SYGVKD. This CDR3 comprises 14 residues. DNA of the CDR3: TGTGCCATCAGGGGGGCAGGGGGGACCTACGAGCAGTACTTC. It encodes CAIRGAGGTYEQYF.

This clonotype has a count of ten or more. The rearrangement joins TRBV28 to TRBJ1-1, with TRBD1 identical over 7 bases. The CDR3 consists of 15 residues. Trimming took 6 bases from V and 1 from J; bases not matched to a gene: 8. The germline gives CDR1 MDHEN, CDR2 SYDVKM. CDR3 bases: TGTGCCAGCAGCCTTACAGGGGAGAGGAACACTGAAGCTTTCTTT. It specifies CASSLTGERNTEAFF.

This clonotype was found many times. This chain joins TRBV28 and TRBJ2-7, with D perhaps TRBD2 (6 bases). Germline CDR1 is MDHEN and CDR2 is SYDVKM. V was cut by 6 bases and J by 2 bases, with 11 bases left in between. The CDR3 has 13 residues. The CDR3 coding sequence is TGTGCCAGCAGCCCGGGAGTTCCCTACGAGCAGTACTTC. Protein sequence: CASSPGVPYEQYF.

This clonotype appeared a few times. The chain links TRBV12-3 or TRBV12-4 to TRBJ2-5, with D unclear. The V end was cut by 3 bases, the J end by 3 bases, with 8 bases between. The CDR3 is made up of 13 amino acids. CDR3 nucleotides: TGTGCCAGCAGTTTTTACGCGAAAGAGACCCAGTACTTC. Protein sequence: CASSFYAKETQYF.

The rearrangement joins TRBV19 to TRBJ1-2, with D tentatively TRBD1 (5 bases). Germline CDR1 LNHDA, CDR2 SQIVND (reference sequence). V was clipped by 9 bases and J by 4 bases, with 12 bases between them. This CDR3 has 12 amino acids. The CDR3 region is CASRTNSYGYTF. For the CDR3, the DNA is TGTGCCAGCAGGACAAACTCCTATGGCTACACCTTC.

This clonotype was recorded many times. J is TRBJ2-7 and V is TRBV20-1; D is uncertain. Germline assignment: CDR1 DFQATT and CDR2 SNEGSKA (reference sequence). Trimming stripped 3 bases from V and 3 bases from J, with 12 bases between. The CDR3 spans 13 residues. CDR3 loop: CSASRPPDYEQYF. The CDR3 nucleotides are TGCAGTGCTAGTCGCCCCCCCGACTACGAGCAGTACTTC.

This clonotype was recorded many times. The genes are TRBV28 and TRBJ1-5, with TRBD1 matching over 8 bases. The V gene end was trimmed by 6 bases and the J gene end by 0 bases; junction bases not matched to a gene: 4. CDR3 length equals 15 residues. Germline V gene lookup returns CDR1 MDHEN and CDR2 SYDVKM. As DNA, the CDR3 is TGTGCCAGCAGGTCGGACAGGGCTAGCAATCAGCCCCAGCATTTT. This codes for CASRSDRASNQPQHF.

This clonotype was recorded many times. The CDR3 region is CASSPKSGKDTDTQYF. The CDR3 DNA sequence: TGTGCCAGCTCACCCAAAAGCGGGAAGGACACAGATACGCAGTATTTT. The gene calls are TRBV18 and TRBJ2-3, with 7 bases aligning to TRBD2. CDR3 size: 16 residues. Germline CDR1 and CDR2: KGHSH and LQKENI. Germline trimming cut 3 bases from V and 2 bases from J; bases unmatched to any gene: 8. Variable domain in full (rest from reference TRBV18 and TRBJ2-3): NAGVMQNPRHLVRRRGQEARLRCSPMKGHSHVYWYRQLPEEGLKFMVYLQKENIIDESGMPKERFSAEFPKEGPSILRIQQVVRGDSAAYFCASSPKSGKDTDTQYFGPGTRLTVL.

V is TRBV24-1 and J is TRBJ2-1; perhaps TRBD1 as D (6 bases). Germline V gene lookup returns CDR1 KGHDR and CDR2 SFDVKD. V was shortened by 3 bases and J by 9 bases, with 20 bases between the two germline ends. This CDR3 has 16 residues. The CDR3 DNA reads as TGTGCCACCAGTGATCAGGGGACCGGGAAAATAAGTGAGCAGTTCTTC. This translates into CATSDQGTGKISEQFF.

The CDR3 DNA sequence: TGCAGCGTTGAAGATGTAACGGGGCACACAGATACGCAGTATTTT. Its protein product is CSVEDVTGHTDTQYF. The V gene is TRBV29-1, the J gene TRBJ2-3; D could derive from TRBD1 or TRBD2 (5 bases each). V lost 0 bases and J lost 2, with 12 bases in between. The CDR3 contains 15 residues. Germline-derived CDR1 and CDR2 are SQVTM and ANQGSEA.

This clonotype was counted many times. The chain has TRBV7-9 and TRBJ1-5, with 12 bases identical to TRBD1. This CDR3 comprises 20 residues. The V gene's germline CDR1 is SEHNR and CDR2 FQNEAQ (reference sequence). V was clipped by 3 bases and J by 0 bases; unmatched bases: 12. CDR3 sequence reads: CASSLRSRDRGLLSNQPQHF. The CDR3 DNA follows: TGTGCCAGCAGCTTGCGATCCCGGGACAGGGGGCTCCTTAGCAATCAGCCCCAGCATTTT.

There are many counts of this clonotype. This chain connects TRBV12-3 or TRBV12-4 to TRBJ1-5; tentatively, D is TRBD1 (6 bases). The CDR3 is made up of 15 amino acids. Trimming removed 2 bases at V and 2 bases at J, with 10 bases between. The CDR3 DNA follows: TGTGCCAGCAGTTTAACCCGACAGGGCAATCAGCCCCAGCATTTT. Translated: CASSLTRQGNQPQHF.

DNA for the CDR3: TGTGCCAGCAGTCCTCCGGGACGGAAAAACTATGGCTACACCTTC. The encoded protein is CASSPPGRKNYGYTF. The genes are TRBV11-2 and TRBJ1-2, with a weak D call TRBD1 (5 bases). Per germline, CDR1 SGHAT and CDR2 FQNNGV. The CDR3 consists of 15 residues. V was cut by 6 bases and J by 2 bases, with 16 bases left in between.

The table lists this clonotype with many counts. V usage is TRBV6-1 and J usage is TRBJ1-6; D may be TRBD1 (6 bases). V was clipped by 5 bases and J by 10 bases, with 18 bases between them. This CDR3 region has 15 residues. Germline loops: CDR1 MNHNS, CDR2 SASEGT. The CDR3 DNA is TGTGCCAGCAGTTCAACCGGGACAATAGCCTCACCCCTCCACTTT. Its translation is CASSSTGTIASPLHF.

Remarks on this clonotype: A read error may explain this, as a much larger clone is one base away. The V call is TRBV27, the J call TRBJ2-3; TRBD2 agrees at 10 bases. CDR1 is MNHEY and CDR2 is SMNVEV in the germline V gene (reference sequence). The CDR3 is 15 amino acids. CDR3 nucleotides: TGTGCCTGCAGAGCCGGGACTAGCGGCACAGATACGCAGTATTTT. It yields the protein CACRAGTSGTDTQYF.

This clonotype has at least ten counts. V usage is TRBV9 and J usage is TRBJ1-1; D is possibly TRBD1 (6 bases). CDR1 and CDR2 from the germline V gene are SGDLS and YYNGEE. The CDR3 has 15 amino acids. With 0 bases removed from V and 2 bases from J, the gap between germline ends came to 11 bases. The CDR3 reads CASSVATGPNTEAFF. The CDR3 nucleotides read TGTGCCAGCAGCGTAGCTACAGGGCCAAACACTGAAGCTTTCTTT.

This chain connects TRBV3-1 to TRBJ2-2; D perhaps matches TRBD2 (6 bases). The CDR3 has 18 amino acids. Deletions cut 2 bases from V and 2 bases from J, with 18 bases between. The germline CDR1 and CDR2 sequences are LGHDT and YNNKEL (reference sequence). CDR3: CASSQRGLRTPNTGELFF. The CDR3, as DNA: TGTGCCAGCAGCCAAAGGGGACTCCGGACTCCAAACACCGGGGAGCTGTTTTTT.

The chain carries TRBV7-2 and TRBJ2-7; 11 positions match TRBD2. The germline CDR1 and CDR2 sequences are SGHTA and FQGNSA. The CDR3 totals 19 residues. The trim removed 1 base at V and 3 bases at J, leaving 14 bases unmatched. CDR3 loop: CASSLVASGGPPVHYEQYF. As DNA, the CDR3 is TGTGCCAGCAGCTTAGTCGCTAGCGGGGGGCCACCCGTTCACTACGAGCAGTACTTC.

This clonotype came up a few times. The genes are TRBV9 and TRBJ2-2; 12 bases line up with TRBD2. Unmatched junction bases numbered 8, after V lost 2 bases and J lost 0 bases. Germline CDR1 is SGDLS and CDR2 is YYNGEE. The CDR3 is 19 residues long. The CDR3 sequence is CASSVAFSSGRANTGELFF. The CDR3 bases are TGTGCCAGCAGCGTCGCATTCTCTAGCGGGAGGGCGAACACCGGGGAGCTGTTTTTT.

The CDR3 DNA is TGTGCCAGCACTGACTCAAGCTATGGCTACACCTTC. As protein: CASTDSSYGYTF. The J gene is TRBJ1-2, the V gene TRBV9, with D unclear. This CDR3 is built from 12 residues. Germline V gives CDR1 SGDLS, CDR2 YYNGEE. The ends were cut back, 6 bases at V and 4 bases at J, with 10 bases in the middle.

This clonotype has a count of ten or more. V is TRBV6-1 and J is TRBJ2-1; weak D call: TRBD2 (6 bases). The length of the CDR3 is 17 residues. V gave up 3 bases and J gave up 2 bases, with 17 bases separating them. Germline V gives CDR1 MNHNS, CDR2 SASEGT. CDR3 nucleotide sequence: TGTGCCAGCAGTGAGGACGTCCGGGAGAAGACCTACAATGAGCAGTTCTTC. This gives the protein CASSEDVREKTYNEQFF.

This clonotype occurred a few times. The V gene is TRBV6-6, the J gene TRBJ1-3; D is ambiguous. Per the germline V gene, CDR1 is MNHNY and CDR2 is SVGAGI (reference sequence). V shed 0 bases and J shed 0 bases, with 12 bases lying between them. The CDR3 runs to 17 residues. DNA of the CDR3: TGTGCCAGCAGTTACTCGGCTGGCAGCCGCTCTGGAAACACCATATATTTT. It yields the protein CASSYSAGSRSGNTIYF.

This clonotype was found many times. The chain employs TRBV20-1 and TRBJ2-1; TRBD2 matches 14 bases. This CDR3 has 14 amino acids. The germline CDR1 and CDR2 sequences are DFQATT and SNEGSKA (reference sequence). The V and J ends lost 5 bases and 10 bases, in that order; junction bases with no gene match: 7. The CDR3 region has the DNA TGCAGTGCTGGAGGACTAGCGGGAGGAGGGGAGCAGTTCTTC. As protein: CSAGGLAGGGEQFF.

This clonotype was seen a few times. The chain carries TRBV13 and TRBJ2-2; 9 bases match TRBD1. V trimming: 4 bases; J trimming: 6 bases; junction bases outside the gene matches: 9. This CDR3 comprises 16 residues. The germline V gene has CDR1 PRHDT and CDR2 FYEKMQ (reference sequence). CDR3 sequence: CASSSNSQGASGELFF. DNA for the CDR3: TGTGCCAGCAGCTCAAACTCACAGGGGGCATCCGGGGAGCTGTTTTTT.

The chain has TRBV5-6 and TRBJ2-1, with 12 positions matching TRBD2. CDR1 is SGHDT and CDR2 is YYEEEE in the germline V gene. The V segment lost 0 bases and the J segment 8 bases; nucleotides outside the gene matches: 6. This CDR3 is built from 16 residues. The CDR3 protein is CASSLDLAGGSDEQFF. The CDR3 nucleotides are TGTGCCAGCAGCTTGGACCTAGCGGGAGGGAGCGATGAGCAGTTCTTC.

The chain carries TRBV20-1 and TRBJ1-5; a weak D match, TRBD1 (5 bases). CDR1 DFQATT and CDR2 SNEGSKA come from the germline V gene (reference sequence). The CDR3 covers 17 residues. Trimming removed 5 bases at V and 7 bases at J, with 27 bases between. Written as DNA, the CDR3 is TGCAGTGCTTGCCCAAACCGGGACTTCGCCCCCAGGCAGCCCCAGCATTTT. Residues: CSACPNRDFAPRQPQHF.

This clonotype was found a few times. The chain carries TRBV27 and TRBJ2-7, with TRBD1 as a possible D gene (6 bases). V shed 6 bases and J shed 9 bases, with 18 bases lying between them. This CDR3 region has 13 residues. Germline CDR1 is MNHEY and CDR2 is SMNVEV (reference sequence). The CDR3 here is CASRKRGNGGQYF. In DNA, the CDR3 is TGTGCCAGCAGGAAAAGGGGGAACGGCGGGCAGTACTTC.

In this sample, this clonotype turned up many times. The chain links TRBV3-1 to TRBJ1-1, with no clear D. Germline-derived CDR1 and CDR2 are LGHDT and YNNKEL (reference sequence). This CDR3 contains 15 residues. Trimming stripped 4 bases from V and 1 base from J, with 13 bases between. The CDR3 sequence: CASSPMSVGNTEAFF. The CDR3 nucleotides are TGTGCCAGCAGCCCAATGTCCGTAGGGAACACTGAAGCTTTCTTT.

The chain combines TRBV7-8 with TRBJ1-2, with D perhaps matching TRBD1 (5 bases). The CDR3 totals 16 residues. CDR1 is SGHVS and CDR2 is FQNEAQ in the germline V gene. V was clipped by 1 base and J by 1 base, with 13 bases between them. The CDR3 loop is CASSLVGGVNNYGYTF. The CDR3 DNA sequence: TGTGCCAGCAGCTTAGTAGGAGGGGTGAATAACTATGGCTACACCTTC. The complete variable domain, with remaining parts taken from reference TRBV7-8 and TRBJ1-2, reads GAGVSQSPRYKVAKRGQDVALRCDPISGHVSLFWYQQALGQGPEFLTYFQNEAQLDKSGLPSDRFFAERPEGSVSTLKIQRTQQEDSAVYLCASSLVGGVNNYGYTFGSGTRLTVV.

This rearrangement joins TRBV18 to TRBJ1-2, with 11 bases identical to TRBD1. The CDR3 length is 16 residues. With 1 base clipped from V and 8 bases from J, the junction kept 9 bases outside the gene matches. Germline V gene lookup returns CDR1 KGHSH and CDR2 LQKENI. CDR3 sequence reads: CASSPRRTGGSGGYTF. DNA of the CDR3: TGTGCCAGCTCACCACGCCGGACAGGGGGCTCGGGAGGCTACACCTTC.

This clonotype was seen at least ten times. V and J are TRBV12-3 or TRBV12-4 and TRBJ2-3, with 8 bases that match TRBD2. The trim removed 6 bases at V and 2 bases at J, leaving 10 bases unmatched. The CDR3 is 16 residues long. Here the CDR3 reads CASRPLAGGPTDTQYF. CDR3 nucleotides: TGTGCCAGCAGACCTCTCGCGGGAGGTCCCACAGATACGCAGTATTTT.

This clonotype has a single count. CDR3 region: CSAIGRGRGYSNQPQHF. CDR3 nucleotide sequence: TGCAGTGCGATCGGCAGGGGCCGCGGATATAGCAATCAGCCCCAGCATTTT. The J gene is TRBJ1-5, the V gene TRBV20-1; weak D call: TRBD1 (6 bases). This CDR3 is built from 17 residues. V dropped 6 bases and J dropped 0 bases, with 21 bases sitting between them. Germline-derived CDR1 and CDR2 are DFQATT and SNEGSKA (reference sequence).